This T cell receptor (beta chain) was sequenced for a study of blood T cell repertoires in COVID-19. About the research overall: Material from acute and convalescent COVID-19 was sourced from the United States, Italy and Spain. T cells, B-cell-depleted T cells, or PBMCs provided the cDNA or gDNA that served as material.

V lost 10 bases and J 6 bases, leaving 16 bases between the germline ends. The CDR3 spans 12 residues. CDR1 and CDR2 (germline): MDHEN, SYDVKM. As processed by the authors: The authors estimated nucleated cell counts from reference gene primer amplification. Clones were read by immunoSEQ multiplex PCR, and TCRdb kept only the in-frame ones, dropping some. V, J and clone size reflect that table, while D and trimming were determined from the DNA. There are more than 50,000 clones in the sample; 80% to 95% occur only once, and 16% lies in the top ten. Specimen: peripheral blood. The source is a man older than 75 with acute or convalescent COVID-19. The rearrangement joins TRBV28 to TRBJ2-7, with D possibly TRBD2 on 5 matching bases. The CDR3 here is CATRTSGREQYF. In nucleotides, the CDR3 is TGTGCCACCCGGACTTCGGGTCGCGAGCAGTACTTC.